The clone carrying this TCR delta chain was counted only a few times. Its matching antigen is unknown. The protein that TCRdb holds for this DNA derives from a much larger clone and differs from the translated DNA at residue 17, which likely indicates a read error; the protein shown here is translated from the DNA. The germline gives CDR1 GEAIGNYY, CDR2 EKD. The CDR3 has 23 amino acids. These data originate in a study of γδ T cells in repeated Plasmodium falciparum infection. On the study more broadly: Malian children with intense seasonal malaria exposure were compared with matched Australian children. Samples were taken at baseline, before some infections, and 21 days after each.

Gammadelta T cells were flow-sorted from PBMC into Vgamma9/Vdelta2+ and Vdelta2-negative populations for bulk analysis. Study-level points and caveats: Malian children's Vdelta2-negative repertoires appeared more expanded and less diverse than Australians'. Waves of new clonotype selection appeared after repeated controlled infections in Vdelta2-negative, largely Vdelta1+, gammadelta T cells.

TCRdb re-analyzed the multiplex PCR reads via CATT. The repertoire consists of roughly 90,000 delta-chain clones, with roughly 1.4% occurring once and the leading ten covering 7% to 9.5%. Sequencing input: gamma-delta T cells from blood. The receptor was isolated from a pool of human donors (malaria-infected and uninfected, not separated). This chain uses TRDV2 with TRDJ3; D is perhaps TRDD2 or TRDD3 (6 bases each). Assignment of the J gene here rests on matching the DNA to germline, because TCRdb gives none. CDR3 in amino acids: CACDTHCLPGRSDNSWGTRQMFF. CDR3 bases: TGTGCCTGTGACACCCATTGCCTTCCGGGCCGCTCGGATAACTCCTGGGGCACCCGACAGATGTTTTTC.